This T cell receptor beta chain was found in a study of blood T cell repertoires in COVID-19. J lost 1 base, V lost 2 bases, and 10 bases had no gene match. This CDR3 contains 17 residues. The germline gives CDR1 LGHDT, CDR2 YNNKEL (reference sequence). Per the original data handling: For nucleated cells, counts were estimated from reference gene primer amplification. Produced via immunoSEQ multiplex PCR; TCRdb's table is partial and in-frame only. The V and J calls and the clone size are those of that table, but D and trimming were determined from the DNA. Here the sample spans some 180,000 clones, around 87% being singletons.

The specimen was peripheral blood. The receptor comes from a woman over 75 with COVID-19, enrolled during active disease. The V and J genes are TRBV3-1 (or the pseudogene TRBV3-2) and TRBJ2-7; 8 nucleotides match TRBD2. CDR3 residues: CASSQSGGGAQSYEQYF. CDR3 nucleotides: TGTGCCAGCAGCCAAAGCGGGGGAGGGGCGCAGTCCTACGAGCAGTACTTC.